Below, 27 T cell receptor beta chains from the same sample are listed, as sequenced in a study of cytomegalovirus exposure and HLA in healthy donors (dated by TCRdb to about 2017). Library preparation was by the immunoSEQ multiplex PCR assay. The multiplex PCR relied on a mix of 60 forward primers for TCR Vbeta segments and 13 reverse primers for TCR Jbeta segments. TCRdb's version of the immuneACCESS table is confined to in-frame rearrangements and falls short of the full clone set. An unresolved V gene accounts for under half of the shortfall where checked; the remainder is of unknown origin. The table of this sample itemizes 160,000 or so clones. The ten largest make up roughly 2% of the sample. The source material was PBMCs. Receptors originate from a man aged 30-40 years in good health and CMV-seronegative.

The CDR3 DNA reads as TGTGCCAGCAGTGAAGAATGGAGGGGGGGAGCTGAAGCTTTCTTT. Amino acid sequence: CASSEEWRGGAEAFF. The J gene is TRBJ1-1, the V gene TRBV6-1, with D maybe TRBD1 (6 bases). V was shortened by 1 base and J by 6 bases, with 15 bases between the two germline ends. Germline V CDR1 and CDR2: MNHNS, SASEGT. The CDR3 sequence is 15 residues long.

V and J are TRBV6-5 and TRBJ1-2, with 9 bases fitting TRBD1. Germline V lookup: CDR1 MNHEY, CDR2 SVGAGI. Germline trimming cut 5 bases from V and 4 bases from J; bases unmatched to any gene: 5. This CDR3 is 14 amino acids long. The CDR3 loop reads CASSRTGVGYGYTF. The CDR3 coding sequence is TGTGCCAGCAGTCGGACAGGGGTCGGCTATGGCTACACCTTC.

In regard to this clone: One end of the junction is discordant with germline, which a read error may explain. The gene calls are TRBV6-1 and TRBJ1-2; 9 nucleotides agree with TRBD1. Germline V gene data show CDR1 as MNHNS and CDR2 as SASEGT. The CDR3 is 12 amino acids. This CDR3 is CASSEARQGEVF. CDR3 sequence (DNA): TGTGCCAGCAGTGAAGCCCGACAGGGGGAAGTCTTC.

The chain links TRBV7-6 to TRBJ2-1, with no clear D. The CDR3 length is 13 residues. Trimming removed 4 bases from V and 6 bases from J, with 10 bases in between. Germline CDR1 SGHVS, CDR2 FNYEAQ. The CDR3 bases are TGTGCCAGCAGCTCTCTTATTCTCAATGAGCAGTTCTTC. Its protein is CASSSLILNEQFF.

The CDR3 region has the DNA TGCGCCAGCAGCTTGGACCCCGGAGCGACCCAGTACTTC. Its protein product is CASSLDPGATQYF. This rearrangement joins TRBV5-1 to TRBJ2-5; the D is unclear. The CDR3 has 13 amino acids. With 0 bases removed from V and 7 bases from J, the gap between germline ends came to 10 bases. Germline CDR1 SGHRS, CDR2 YFSETQ.

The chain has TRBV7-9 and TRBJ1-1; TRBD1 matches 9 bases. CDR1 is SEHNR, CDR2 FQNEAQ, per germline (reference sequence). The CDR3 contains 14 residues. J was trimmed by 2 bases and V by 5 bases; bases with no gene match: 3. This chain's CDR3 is CASSATGGNTEAFF. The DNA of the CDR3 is TGTGCCAGCAGCGCGACAGGGGGAAACACTGAAGCTTTCTTT.

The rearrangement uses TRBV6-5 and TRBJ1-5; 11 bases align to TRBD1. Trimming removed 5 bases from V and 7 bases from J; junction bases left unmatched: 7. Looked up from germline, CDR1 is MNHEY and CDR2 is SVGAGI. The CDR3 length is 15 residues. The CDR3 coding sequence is TGTGCCAGCAGTCCTGGACAGGGGGCAAAGCAGCCCCAGCATTTT. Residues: CASSPGQGAKQPQHF.

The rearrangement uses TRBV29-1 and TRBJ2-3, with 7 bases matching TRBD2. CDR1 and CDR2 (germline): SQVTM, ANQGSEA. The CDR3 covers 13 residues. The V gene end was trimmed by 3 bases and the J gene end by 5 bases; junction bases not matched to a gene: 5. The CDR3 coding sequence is TGCAGCGTTGAGGCGGGAGTGAGAGATACGCAGTATTTT. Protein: CSVEAGVRDTQYF.

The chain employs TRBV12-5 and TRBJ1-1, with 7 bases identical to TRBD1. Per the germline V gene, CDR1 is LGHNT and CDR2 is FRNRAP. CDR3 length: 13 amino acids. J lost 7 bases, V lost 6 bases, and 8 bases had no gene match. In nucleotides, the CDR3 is TGTGCTAGTGGGAAGGGGGACAGCGTTGAAGCTTTCTTT. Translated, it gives CASGKGDSVEAFF.

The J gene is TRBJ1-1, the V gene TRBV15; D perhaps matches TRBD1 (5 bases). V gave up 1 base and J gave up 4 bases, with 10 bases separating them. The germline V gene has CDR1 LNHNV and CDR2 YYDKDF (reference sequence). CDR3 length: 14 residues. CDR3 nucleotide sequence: TGTGCCACCAGCAGAGTTGGGGGGGGCACTGAAGCTTTCTTT. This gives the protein CATSRVGGGTEAFF.

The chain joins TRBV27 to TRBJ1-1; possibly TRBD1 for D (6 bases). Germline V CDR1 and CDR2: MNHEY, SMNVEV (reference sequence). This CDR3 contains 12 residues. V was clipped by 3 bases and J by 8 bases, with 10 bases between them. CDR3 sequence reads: CASSFRQGEAFF. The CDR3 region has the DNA TGTGCCAGCAGTTTCAGGCAGGGGGAAGCTTTCTTT.

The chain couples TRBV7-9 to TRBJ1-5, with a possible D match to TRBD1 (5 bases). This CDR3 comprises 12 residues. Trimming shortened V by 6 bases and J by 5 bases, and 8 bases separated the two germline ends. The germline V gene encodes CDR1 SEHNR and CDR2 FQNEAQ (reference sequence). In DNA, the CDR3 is TGTGCCAGCAGAGTAGGGGATCAGCCCCAGCATTTT. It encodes CASRVGDQPQHF.

The CDR3 loop reads CASSLTGTGRTGELFF. For the CDR3, the DNA is TGTGCCAGCAGTCTTACCGGGACAGGGCGCACCGGGGAGCTGTTTTTT. V gene TRBV28 combines with J gene TRBJ2-2, with 9 nucleotides matching TRBD1. The CDR3 length is 16 residues. V dropped 5 bases and J dropped 4; count of bases not matched to a gene: 8. Germline CDR1 MDHEN, CDR2 SYDVKM.

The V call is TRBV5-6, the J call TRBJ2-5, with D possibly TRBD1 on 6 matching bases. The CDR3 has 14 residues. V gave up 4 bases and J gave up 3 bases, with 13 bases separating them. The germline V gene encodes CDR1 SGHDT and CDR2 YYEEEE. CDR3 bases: TGTGCCAGCAGCGCCCGGGACACAAAAGAGACCCAGTACTTC. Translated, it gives CASSARDTKETQYF. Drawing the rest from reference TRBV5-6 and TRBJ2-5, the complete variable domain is DAGVTQSPTHLIKTRGQQVTLRCSPKSGHDTVSWYQQALGQGPQFIFQYYEEEERQRGNFPDRFSGHQFPNYSSELNVNALLLGDSALYLCASSARDTKETQYFGPGTRLLVL.

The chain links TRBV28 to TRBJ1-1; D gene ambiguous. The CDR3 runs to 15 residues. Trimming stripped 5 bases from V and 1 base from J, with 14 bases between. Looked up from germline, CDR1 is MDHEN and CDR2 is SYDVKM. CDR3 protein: CASSEVRRWNTEAFF. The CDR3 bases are TGTGCCAGCAGTGAAGTTAGGAGGTGGAACACTGAAGCTTTCTTT.

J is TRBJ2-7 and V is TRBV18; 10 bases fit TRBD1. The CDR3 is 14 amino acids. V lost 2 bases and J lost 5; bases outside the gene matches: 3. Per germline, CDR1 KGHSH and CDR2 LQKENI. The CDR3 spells CASSPKTGGDEQYF. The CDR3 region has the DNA TGTGCCAGCTCACCAAAGACAGGGGGCGACGAGCAGTACTTC. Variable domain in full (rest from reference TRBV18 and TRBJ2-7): NAGVMQNPRHLVRRRGQEARLRCSPMKGHSHVYWYRQLPEEGLKFMVYLQKENIIDESGMPKERFSAEFPKEGPSILRIQQVVRGDSAAYFCASSPKTGGDEQYFGPGTRLTVT.

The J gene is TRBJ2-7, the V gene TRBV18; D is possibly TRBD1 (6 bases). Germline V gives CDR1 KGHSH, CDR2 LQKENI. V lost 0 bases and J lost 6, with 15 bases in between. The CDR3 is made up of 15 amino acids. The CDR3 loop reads CASSPPSTGRREQYF. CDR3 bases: TGTGCCAGCTCACCACCGTCGACAGGTAGGCGCGAGCAGTACTTC.

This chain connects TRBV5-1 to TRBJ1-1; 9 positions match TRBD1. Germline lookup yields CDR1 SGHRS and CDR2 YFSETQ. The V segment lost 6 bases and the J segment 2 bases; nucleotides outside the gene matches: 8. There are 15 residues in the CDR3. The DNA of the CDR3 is TGCGCCAGCACCTCTAGGACAGGGGAAAACACTGAAGCTTTCTTT. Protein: CASTSRTGENTEAFF.

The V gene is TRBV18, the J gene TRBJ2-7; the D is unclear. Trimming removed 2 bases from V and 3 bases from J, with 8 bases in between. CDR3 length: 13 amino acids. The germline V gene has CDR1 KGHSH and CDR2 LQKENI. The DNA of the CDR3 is TGTGCCAGCTCACCAGAGGATTACTACGAGCAGTACTTC. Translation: CASSPEDYYEQYF.

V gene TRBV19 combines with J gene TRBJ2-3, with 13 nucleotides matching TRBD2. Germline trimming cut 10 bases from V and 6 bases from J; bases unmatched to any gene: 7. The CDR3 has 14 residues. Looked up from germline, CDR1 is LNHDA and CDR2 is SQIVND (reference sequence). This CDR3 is CATQLAGGVDTQYF. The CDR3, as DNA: TGTGCCACCCAACTAGCGGGAGGGGTGGATACGCAGTATTTT.

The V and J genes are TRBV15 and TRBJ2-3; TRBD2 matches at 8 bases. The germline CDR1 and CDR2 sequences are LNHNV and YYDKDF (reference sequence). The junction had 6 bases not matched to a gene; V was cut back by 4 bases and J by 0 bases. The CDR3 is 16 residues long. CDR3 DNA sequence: TGTGCCACCAGCACCCATAGCGGGATCAGCACAGATACGCAGTATTTT. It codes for CATSTHSGISTDTQYF.

The CDR3 sequence: CASSLIGGMNTEAFF. CDR3 bases: TGTGCCAGCAGTCTAATAGGGGGCATGAACACTGAAGCTTTCTTT. This chain connects TRBV6-1 to TRBJ1-1; 7 bases map to TRBD1. The length of the CDR3 is 15 residues. Per the germline V gene, CDR1 is MNHNS and CDR2 is SASEGT. The ends lost 5 bases at V and 0 bases at J; junction bases unmatched: 6.

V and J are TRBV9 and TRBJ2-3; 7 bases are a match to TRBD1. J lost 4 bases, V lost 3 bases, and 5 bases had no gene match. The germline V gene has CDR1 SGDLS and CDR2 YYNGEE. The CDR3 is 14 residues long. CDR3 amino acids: CASSARQGPDTQYF. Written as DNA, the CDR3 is TGTGCCAGCAGCGCTAGACAGGGTCCAGATACGCAGTATTTT.

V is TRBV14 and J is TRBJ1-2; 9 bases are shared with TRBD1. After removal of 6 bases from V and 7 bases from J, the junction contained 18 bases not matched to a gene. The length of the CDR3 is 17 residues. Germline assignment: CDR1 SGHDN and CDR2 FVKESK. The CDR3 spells CASSPTGTGRGEAGYTF. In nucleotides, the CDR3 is TGTGCCAGCAGTCCTACCGGGACAGGGAGGGGGGAAGCTGGCTACACCTTC.

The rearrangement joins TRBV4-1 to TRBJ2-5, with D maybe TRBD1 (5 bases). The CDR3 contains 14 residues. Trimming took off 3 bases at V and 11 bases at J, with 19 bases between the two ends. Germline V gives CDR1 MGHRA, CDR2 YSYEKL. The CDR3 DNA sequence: TGCGCCAGCAGCCATTCCCCAGGGCCTACGGAGCAGTACTTC. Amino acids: CASSHSPGPTEQYF.

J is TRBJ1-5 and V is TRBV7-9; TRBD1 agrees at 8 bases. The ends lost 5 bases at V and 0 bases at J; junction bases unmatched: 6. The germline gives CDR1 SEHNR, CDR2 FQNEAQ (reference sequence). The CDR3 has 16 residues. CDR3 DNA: TGTGCCAGCAGCCAAACGCAGGGGGCTAGCAATCAGCCCCAGCATTTT. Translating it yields CASSQTQGASNQPQHF.

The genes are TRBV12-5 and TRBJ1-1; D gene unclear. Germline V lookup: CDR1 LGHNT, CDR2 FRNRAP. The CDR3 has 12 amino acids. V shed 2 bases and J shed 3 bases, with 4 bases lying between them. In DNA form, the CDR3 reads TGTGCTAGTGGTTTGTCGTACACTGAAGCTTTCTTT. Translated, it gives CASGLSYTEAFF.